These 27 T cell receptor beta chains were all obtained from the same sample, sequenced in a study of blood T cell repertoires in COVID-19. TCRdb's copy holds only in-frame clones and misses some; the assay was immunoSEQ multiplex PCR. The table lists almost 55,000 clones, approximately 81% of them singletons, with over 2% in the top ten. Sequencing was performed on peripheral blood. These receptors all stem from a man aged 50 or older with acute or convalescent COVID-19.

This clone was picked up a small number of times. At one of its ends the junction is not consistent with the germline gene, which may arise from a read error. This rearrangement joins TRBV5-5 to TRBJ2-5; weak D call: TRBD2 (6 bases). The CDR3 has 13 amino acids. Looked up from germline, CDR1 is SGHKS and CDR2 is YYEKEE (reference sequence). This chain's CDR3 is CASRLGLEETQYF. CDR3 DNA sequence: TGTGCCAGCAGGTTGGGACTGGAAGAGACCCAGTACTTC.

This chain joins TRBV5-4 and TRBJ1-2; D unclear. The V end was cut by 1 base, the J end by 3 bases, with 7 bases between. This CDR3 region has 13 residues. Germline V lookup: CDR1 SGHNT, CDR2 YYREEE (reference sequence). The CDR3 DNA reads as TGTGCCAGCAGCTTGCGCGGAGACTATGGCTACACCTTC. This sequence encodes CASSLRGDYGYTF.

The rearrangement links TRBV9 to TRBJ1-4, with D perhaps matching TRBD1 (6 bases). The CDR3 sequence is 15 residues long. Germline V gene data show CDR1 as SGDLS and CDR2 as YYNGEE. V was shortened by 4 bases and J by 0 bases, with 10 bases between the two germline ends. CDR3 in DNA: TGTGCCAGCAGCAACGGACAGACAACTAATGAAAAACTGTTTTTT. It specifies CASSNGQTTNEKLFF.

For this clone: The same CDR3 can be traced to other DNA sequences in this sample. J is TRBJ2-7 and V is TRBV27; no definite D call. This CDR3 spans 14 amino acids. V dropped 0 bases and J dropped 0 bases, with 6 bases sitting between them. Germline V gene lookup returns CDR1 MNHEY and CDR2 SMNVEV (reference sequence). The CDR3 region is CASSLSRSSYEQYF. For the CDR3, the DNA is TGTGCCAGCAGTTTATCAAGGAGCTCCTACGAGCAGTACTTC.

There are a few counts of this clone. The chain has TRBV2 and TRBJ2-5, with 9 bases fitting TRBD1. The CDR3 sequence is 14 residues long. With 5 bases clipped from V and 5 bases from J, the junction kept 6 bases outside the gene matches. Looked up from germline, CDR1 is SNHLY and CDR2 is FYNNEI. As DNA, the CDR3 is TGTGCCAGCAGTACAGGGGGCATGATTGAGACCCAGTACTTC. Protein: CASSTGGMIETQYF.

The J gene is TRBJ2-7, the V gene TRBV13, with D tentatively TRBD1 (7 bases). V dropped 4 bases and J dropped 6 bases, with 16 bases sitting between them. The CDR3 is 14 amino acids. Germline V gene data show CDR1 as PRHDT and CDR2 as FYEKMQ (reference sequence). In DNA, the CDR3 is TGTGCCAGCAGCTACCGACAGGGAGGCGGCGAGCAGTACTTC. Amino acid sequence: CASSYRQGGGEQYF.

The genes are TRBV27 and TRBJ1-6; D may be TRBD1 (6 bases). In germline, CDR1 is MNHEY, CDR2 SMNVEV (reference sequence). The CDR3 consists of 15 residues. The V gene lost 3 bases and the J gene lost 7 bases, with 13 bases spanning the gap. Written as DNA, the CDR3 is TGTGCCAGCAGTTTGAACAGGGAGTACAATTCACCCCTCCACTTT. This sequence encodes CASSLNREYNSPLHF.

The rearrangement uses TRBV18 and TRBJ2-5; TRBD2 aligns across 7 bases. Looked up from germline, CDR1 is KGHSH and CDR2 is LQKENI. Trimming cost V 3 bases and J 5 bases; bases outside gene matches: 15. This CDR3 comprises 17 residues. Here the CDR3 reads CASSPPLSPTGGETQYF. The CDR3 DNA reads TGTGCCAGCTCACCCCCTCTTTCCCCGACCGGGGGGGAGACCCAGTACTTC.

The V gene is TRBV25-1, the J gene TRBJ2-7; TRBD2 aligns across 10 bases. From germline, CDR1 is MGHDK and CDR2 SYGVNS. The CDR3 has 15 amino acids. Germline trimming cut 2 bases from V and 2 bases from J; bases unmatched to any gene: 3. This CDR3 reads CASSERLAGAYEQYF. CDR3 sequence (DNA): TGTGCCAGCAGTGAACGCCTAGCGGGAGCCTACGAGCAGTACTTC.

The DNA of the CDR3 is TGTGCCAGCAGCCCCAGCCGGGACAGGGGGATTATTCAGCCCCAGCATTTT. Its protein product is CASSPSRDRGIIQPQHF. The chain links TRBV4-2 to TRBJ1-5; 11 bases map to TRBD1. The V segment lost 4 bases and the J segment 6 bases; nucleotides outside the gene matches: 11. Germline CDR1 is LGHNA and CDR2 is YNFKEQ. The CDR3 is 17 amino acids.

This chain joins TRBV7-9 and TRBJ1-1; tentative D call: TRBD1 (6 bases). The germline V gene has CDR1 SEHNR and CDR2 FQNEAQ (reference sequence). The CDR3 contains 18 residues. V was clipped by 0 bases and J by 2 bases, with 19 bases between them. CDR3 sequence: CASSLAASRGRGNTEAFF. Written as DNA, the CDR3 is TGTGCCAGCAGCTTAGCGGCCTCCCGGGGCAGGGGAAACACTGAAGCTTTCTTT. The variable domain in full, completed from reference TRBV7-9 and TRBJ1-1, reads DTGVSQNPRHKITKRGQNVTFRCDPISEHNRLYWYRQTLGQGPEFLTYFQNEAQLEKSRLLSDRFSAERPKGSFSTLEIQRTEQGDSAMYLCASSLAASRGRGNTEAFFGQGTRLTVV.

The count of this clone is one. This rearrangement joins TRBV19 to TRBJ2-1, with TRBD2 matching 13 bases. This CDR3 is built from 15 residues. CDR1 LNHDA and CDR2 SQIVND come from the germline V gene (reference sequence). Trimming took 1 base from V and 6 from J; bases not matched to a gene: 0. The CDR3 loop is CASSIGLAGGNEQFF. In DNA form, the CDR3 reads TGTGCCAGTAGTATAGGACTAGCGGGGGGCAATGAGCAGTTCTTC.

In DNA form, the CDR3 reads TGCGCCAGCAGCTTGGAAGCGGGGGGCACAGATACGCAGTATTTT. Translating gives CASSLEAGGTDTQYF. The chain recombines TRBV5-1 with TRBJ2-3, with 8 bases identical to TRBD2. This CDR3 is built from 15 residues. Germline loops: CDR1 SGHRS, CDR2 YFSETQ. The trim removed 0 bases at V and 1 base at J, leaving 1 base unmatched.

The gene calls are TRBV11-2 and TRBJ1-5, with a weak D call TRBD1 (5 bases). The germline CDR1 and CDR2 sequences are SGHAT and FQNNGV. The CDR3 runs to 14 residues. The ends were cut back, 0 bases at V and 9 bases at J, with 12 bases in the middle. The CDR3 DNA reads TGTGCCAGCAGCTTAGAGGGGGGGGTTTGGCCCCAGCATTTT. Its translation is CASSLEGGVWPQHF. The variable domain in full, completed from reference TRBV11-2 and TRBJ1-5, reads EAGVAQSPRYKIIEKRQSVAFWCNPISGHATLYWYQQILGQGPKLLIQFQNNGVVDDSQLPKDRFSAERLKGVDSTLKIQPAKLEDSAVYLCASSLEGGVWPQHFGDGTRLSIL.

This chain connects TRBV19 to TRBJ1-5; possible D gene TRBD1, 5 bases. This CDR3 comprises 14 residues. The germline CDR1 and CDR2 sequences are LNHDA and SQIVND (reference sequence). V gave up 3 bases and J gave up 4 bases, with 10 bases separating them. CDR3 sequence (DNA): TGTGCCAGTAGTATTGGGGCCGTGAATCAGCCCCAGCATTTT. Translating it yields CASSIGAVNQPQHF.

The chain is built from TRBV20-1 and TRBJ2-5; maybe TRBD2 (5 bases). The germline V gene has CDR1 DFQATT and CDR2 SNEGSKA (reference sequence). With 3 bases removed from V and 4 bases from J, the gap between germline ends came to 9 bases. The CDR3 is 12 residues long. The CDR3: CSASTGSETQYF. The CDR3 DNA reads TGCAGTGCTAGTACGGGGTCAGAGACCCAGTACTTC.

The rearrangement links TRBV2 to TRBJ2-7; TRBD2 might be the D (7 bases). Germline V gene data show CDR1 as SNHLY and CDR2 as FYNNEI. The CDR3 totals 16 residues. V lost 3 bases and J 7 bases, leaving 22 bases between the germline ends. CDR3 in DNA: TGTGCCAGCAGTGACCAGACCGCCGGGGGGCCTAGAGAGCAGTACTTC. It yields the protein CASSDQTAGGPREQYF.

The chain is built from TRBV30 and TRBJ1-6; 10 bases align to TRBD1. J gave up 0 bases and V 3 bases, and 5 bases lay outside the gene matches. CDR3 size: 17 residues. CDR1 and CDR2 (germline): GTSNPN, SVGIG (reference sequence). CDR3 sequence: CAWSIRDRGSYNSPLHF. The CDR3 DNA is TGTGCCTGGAGCATCCGGGACAGGGGCTCCTATAATTCACCCCTCCACTTT.

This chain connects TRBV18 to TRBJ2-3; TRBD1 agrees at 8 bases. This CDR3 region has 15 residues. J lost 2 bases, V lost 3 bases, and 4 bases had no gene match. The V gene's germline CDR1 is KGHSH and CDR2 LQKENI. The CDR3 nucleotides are TGTGCCAGCTCACCGGGGACAGGAGACACAGATACGCAGTATTTT. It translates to CASSPGTGDTDTQYF.

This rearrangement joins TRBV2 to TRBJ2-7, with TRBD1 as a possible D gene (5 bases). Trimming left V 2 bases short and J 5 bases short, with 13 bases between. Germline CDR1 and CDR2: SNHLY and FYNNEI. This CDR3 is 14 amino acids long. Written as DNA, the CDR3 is TGTGCCAGCAGTGAAAGGGGCAGGGCCCACGAGCAGTACTTC. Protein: CASSERGRAHEQYF.

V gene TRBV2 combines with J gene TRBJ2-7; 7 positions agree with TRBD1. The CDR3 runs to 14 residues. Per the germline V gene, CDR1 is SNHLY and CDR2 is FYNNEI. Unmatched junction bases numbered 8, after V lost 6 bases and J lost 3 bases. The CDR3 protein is CASSEPGQIYEQYF. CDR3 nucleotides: TGTGCCAGCAGCGAACCGGGACAGATCTACGAGCAGTACTTC.

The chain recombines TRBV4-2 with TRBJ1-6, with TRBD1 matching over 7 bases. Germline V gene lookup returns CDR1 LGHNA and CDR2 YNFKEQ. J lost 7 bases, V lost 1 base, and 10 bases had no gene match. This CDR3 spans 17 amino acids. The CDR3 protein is CASSQVVRGSRNSPLHF. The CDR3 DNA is TGTGCCAGCAGCCAAGTCGTCAGGGGGTCAAGGAATTCACCCCTCCACTTT.

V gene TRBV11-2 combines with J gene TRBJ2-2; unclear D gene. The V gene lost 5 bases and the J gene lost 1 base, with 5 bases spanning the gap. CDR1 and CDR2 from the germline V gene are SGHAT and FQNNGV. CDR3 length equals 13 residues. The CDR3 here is CASSPLNTGELFF. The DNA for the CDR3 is TGTGCCAGCAGCCCGTTGAACACCGGGGAGCTGTTTTTT.

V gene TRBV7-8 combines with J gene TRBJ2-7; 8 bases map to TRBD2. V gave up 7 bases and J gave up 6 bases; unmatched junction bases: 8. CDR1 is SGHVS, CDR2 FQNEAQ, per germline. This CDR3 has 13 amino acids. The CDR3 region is CASTLGGGTEQYF. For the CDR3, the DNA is TGTGCCAGCACCCTAGGCGGGGGGACCGAGCAGTACTTC.

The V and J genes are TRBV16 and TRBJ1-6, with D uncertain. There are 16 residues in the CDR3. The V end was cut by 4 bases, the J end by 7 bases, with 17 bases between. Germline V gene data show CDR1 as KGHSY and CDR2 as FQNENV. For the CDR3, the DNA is TGTGCCAGCAGCCTTTCTGTGGCAATATCCAATTCACCCCTCCACTTT. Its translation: CASSLSVAISNSPLHF.

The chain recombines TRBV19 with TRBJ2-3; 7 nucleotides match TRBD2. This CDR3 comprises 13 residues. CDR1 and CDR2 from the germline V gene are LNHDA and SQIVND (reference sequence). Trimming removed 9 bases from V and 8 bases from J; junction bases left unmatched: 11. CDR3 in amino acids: CASGLRGRGTQYF. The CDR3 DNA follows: TGTGCCAGCGGTCTCCGCGGGAGAGGTACGCAGTATTTT.

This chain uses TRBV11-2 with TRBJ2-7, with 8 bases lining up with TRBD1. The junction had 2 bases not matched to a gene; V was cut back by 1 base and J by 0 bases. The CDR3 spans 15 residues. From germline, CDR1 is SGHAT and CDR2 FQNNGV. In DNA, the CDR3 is TGTGCCAGCAGCTTAGGGACAGGGCCCTCCTACGAGCAGTACTTC. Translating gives CASSLGTGPSYEQYF.